These T cell receptor beta chains were read from a single sample in a study of blood T cell repertoires in COVID-19. The repertoire was sequenced with immunoSEQ multiplex PCR; TCRdb's copy has only in-frame clones and lacks some. Among approximately 290,000 clones, roughly 89% were seen once, and the ten largest hold around 4.3%. The sample comprised PBMCs or T cells enriched from blood (not recorded which). The receptors were sampled from a woman aged 18-30 years with acute COVID-19. Each CDR3 is given without its conserved first and last residue. D genes are given only for firm matches.

J: TRBJ1-6
D: .
length: 13
V: TRBV27
CDR3: ASSLSGRDNSPLH

J: TRBJ2-7
D: .
length: 14
V: TRBV12-1
CDR3: ASSFANVRNPYEQY

J: TRBJ2-7
D: TRBD2
length: 12
V: TRBV5-1
CDR3: ASSLTVGAGEQY

J: TRBJ1-2
D: TRBD1
length: 15
V: TRBV4-2
CDR3: ASSQDLGQAINYGYT

J: TRBJ1-5
D: .
length: 10
V: TRBV20-1
CDR3: SASSGNQPQH

J: TRBJ2-1
D: TRBD1
length: 13
V: TRBV5-4
CDR3: ASSPRDRSVREQF

J: TRBJ1-6
D: .
length: 12
V: TRBV28
CDR3: ASSPGPRASPLH

J: TRBJ2-7
D: .
length: 12
V: TRBV28
CDR3: ASSFGGSSYEQY

J: TRBJ2-1
D: .
length: 12
V: TRBV7-9
CDR3: ASTEVVGYNEQF

J: TRBJ1-2
D: .
length: 12
V: TRBV27
CDR3: ASTLRAGLYGYT

J: TRBJ1-5
D: .
length: 10
V: TRBV28
CDR3: ASSPGGQSQH

J: TRBJ1-2
D: .
length: 11
V: TRBV25-1
CDR3: ASTLSGRNGYT

J: TRBJ1-6
D: TRBD1
length: 12
V: TRBV28
CDR3: ASSLNRGSSPLH

J: TRBJ2-1
D: .
length: 9
V: TRBV6-5
CDR3: ASSSYLEQF

J: TRBJ1-2
D: .
length: 10
V: TRBV6-5
CDR3: ASRRGFYGYT

J: TRBJ2-1
D: .
length: 13
V: TRBV5-4
CDR3: ASSLSVGAYNEQF

J: TRBJ2-3
D: TRBD2
length: 14
V: TRBV5-1
CDR3: ASSLGTSGPTDTQY

J: TRBJ1-1
D: TRBD1
length: 13
V: TRBV2
CDR3: ASSEGRTGGTEAF

J: TRBJ2-3
D: .
length: 11
V: TRBV7-3
CDR3: ASSLTPQDTQY

J: TRBJ1-3
D: .
length: 11
V: TRBV25-1
CDR3: ASSPGRGHTIY

J: TRBJ2-1
D: .
length: 10
V: TRBV7-9
CDR3: AATSSYNEQF

J: TRBJ2-7
D: TRBD2
length: 11
V: TRBV10-3
CDR3: AISEWGGYEQY

J: TRBJ2-5
D: TRBD1
length: 13
V: TRBV5-1
CDR3: ASSFLGTGQETQY

J: TRBJ2-5
D: .
length: 10
V: TRBV13
CDR3: ASSLAGRTQY

J: TRBJ2-7
D: .
length: 9
V: TRBV10-2
CDR3: ASSEEYEQY

J: TRBJ1-5
D: .
length: 13
V: TRBV2
CDR3: ASTSQTGGGQPQH

J: TRBJ2-1
D: .
length: 12
V: TRBV5-4
CDR3: ASSLAGDSNEQF

J: TRBJ2-1
D: TRBD2
length: 17
V: TRBV9
CDR3: ASSVGIYEGTSVYNEQF

J: TRBJ1-1
D: .
length: 13
V: TRBV19
CDR3: ASSISLMRGTEAF

J: TRBJ2-5
D: TRBD2
length: 15
V: TRBV7-9
CDR3: ASSSIGLAGYGETQY

J: TRBJ2-1
D: .
length: 11
V: TRBV14
CDR3: ASSQDGAGEEF

J: TRBJ1-5
D: .
length: 11
V: TRBV11-2
CDR3: ASSVEGIQPQH

J: TRBJ2-1
D: TRBD2
length: 13
V: TRBV3-1/TRBV3-2
CDR3: ASSQGRTSFNEQF

J: TRBJ1-2
D: .
length: 12
V: TRBV5-6
CDR3: ASSLYAGNYGYT

J: TRBJ1-6
D: .
length: 12
V: TRBV28
CDR3: ASSLTGFNSPLH

J: TRBJ1-5
D: .
length: 13
V: TRBV9
CDR3: ASSVGQYSNQPQH

J: TRBJ1-4
D: .
length: 13
V: TRBV6-5
CDR3: ASSYGGATNEKLF

J: TRBJ2-7
D: .
length: 14
V: TRBV7-9
CDR3: ASSLGARGYSYEQY

J: TRBJ1-1
D: .
length: 13
V: TRBV4-1
CDR3: ASSQDGQRSTEAF

J: TRBJ1-2
D: TRBD1
length: 13
V: TRBV6-5
CDR3: AASSVTRTGHGYT

J: TRBJ2-3
D: TRBD2
length: 12
V: TRBV11-3
CDR3: ASSLGREADTQY

J: TRBJ2-7
D: .
length: 12
V: TRBV5-4
CDR3: ASSPGLQIYEQY

J: TRBJ2-7
D: .
length: 11
V: TRBV28
CDR3: ASSLPDSYEQY